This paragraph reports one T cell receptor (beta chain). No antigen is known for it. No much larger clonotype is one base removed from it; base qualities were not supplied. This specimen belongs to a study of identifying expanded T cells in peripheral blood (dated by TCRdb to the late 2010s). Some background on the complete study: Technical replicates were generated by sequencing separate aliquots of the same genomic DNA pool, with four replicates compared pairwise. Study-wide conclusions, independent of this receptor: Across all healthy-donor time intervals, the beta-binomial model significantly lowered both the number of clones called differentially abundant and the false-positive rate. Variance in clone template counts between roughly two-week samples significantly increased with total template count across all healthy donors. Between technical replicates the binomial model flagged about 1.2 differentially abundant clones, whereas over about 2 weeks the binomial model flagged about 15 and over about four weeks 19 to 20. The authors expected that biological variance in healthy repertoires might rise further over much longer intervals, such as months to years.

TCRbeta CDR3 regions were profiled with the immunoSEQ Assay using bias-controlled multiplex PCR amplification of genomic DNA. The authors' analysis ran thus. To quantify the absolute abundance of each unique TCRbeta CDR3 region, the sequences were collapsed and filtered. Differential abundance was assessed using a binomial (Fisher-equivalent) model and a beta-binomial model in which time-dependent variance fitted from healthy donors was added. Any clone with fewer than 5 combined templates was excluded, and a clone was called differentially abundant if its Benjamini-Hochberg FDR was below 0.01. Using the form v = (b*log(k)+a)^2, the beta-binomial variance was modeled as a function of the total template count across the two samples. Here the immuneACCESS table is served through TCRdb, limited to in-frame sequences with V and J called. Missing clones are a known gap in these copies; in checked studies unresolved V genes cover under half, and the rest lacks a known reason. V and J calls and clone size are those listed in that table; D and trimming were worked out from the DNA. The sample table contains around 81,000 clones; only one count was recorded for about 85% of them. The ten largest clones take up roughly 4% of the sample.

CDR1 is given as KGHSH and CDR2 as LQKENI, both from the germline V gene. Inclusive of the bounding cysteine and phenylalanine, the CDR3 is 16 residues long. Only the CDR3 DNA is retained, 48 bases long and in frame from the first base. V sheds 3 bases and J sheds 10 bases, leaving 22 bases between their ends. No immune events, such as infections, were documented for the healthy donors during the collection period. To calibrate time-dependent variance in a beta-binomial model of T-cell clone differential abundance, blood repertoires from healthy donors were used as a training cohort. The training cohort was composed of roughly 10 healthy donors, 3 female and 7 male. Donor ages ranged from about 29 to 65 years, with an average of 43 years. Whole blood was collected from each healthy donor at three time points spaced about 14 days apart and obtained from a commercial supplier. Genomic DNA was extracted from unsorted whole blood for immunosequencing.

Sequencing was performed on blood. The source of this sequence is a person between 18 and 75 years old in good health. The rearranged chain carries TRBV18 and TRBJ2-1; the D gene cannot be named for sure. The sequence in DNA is TGTGCCAGCTCACCGCTCGTGGGCGACGACTTAGGAGAGCAGTTCTTC. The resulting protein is CASSPLVGDDLGEQFF.